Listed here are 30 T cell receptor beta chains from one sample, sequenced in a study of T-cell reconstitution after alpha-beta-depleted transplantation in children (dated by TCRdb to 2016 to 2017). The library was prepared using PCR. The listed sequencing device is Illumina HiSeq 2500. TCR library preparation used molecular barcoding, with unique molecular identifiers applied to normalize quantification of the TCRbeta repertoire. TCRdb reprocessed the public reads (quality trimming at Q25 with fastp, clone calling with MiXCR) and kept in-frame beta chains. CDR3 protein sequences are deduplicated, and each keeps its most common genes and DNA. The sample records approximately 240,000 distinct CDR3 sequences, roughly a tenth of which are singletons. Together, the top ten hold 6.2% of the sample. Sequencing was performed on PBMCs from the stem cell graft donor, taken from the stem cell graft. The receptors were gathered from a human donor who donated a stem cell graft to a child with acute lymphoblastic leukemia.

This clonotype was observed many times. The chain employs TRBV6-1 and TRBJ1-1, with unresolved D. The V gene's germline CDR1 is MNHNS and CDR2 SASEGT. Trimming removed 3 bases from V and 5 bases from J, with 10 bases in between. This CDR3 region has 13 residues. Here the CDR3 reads CASSERLGTEAFF. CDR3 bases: TGTGCCAGCAGTGAGAGGTTGGGGACTGAAGCTTTCTTT.

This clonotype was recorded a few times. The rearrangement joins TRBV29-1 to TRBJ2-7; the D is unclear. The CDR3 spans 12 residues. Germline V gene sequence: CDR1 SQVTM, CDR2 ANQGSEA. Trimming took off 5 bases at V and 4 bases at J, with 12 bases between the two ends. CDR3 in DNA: TGCAGCGTTCGTCGTGGATCGTACGAGCAGTACTTC. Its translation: CSVRRGSYEQYF.

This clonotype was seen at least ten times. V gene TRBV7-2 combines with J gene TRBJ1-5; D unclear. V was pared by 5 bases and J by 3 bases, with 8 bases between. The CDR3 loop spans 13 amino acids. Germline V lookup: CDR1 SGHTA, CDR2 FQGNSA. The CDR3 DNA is TGTGCCAGCAGCCCCTTAGCCAATCAGCCCCAGCATTTT. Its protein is CASSPLANQPQHF.

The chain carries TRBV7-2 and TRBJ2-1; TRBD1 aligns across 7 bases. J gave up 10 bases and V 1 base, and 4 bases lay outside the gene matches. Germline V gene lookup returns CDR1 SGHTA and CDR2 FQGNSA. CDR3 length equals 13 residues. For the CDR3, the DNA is TGTGCCAGCAGCTTAGTGGGGGACAGCGAGCAGTTCTTC. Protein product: CASSLVGDSEQFF.

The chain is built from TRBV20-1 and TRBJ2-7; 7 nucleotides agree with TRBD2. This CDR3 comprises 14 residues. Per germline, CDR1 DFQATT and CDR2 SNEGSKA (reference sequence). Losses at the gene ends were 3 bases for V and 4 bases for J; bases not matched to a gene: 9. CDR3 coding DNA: TGCAGTGCTAGTCCCCCAACTAGCGTTTACGAGCAGTACTTC. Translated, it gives CSASPPTSVYEQYF.

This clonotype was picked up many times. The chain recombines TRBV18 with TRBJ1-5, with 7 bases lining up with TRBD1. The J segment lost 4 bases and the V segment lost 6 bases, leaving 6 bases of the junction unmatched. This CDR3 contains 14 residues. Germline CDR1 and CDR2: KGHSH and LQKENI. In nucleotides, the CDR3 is TGTGCCAGCTCGCCCGACAGGGATAATCAGCCCCAGCATTTT. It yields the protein CASSPDRDNQPQHF.

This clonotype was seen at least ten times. The CDR3 reads CASSYVLGNPPPYEQYF. CDR3 nucleotide sequence: TGTGCCAGCAGCTACGTACTGGGAAACCCACCTCCCTACGAGCAGTACTTC. The chain joins TRBV4-2 to TRBJ2-7; no firm D call. The V gene lost 5 bases and the J gene lost 2 bases, with 22 bases spanning the gap. Germline lookup yields CDR1 LGHNA and CDR2 YNFKEQ. The CDR3 contains 17 residues.

DNA of the CDR3: TGTGCCAGCTCTTTCGGAGGGTCCACGGATCAGCCCCAGCATTTT. This gives the protein CASSFGGSTDQPQHF. The gene calls are TRBV12-3 or TRBV12-4 and TRBJ1-5; D ambiguous. Trimming took 8 bases from V and 5 from J, leaving 19 bases between them. CDR3 length equals 15 residues.

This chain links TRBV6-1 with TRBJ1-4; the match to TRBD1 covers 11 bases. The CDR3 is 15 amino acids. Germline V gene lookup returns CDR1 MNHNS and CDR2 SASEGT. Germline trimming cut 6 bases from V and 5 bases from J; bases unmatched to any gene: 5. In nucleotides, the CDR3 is TGTGCCAGCAGCCTGGGACAGGGGGGGAATGAAAAACTGTTTTTT. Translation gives CASSLGQGGNEKLFF.

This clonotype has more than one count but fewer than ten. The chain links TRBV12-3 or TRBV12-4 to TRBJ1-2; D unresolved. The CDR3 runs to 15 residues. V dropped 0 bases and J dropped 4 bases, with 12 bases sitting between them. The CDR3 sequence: CASSLASVTTYGYTF. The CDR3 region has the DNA TGTGCCAGCAGTTTAGCTTCAGTCACCACCTATGGCTACACCTTC.

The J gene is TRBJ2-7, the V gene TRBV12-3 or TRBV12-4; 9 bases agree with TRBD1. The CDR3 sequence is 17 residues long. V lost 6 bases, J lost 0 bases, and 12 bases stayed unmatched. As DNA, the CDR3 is TGTGCCAGCAGGCCGGGACAGGGCCTTTATAGCTCCTACGAGCAGTACTTC. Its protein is CASRPGQGLYSSYEQYF.

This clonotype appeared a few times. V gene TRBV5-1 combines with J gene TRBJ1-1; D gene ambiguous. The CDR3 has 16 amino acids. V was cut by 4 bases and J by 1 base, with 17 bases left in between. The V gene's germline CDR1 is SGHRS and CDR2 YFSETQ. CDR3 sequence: CASSPTLGRKNTEAFF. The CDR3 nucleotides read TGCGCCAGCAGCCCAACTTTGGGCAGGAAGAACACTGAAGCTTTCTTT.

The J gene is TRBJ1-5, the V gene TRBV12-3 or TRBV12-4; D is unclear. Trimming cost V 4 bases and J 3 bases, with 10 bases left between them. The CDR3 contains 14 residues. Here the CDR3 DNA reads TGTGCCAGCAGTTCAGTCACGGACAATCAGCCCCAGCATTTT. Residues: CASSSVTDNQPQHF.

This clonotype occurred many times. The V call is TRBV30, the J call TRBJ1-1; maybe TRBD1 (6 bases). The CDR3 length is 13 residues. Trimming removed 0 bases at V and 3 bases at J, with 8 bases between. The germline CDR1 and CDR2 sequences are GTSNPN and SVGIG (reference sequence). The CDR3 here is CAWSVQGDTEAFF. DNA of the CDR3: TGTGCCTGGAGTGTACAGGGAGACACTGAAGCTTTCTTT.

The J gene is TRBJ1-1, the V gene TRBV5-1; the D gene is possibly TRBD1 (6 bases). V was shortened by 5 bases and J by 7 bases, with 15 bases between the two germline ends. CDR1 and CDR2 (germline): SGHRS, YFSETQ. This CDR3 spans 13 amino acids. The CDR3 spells CASRDSGVSEAFF. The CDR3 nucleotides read TGCGCCAGCAGGGACAGTGGTGTAAGTGAAGCTTTCTTT.

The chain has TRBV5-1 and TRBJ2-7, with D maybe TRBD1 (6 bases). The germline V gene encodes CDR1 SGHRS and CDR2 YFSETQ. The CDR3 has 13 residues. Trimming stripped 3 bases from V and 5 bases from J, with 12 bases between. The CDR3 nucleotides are TGCGCCAGCAGCTCGCAGGGGTCCAACGAGCAGTACTTC. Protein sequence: CASSSQGSNEQYF.

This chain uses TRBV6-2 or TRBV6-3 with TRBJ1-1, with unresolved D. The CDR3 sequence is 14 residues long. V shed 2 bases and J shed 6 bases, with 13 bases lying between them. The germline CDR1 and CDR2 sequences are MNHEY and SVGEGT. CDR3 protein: CASSYQTNMAEAFF. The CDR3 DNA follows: TGTGCCAGCAGTTACCAGACGAACATGGCTGAAGCTTTCTTT.

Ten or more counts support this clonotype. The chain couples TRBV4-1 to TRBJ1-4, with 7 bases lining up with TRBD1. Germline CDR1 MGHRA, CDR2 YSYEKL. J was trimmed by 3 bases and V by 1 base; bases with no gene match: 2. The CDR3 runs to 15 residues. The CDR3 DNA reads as TGCGCCAGCAGCCAAGGGCAGGGGGCTAATGAAAAACTGTTTTTT. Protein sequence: CASSQGQGANEKLFF.

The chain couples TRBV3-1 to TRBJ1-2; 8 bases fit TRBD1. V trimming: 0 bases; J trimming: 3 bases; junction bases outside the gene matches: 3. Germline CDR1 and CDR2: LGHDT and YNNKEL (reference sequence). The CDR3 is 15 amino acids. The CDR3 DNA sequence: TGTGCCAGCAGCCAAGATCACAGGGGGTACTATGGCTACACCTTC. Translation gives CASSQDHRGYYGYTF. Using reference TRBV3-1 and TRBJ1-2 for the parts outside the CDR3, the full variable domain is DTAVSQTPKYLVTQMGNDKSIKCEQNLGHDTMYWYKQDSKKFLKIMFSYNNKELIINETVPNRFSPKSPDKAHLNLHINSLELGDSAVYFCASSQDHRGYYGYTFGSGTRLTVV.

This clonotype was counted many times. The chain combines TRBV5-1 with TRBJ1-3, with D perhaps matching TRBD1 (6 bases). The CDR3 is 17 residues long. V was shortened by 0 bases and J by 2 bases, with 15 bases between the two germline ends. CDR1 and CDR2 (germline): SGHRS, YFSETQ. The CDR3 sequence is CASSLAGQTYPGNTIYF. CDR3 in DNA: TGCGCCAGCAGCTTGGCCGGACAGACTTATCCTGGAAACACCATATATTTT.

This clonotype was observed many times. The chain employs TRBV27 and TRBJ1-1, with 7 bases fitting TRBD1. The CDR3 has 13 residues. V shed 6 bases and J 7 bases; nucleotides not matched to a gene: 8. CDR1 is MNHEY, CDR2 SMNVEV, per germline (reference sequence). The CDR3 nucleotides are TGTGCCAGCAGAAGGGACAGTAATTTTGAAGCTTTCTTT. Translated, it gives CASRRDSNFEAFF.

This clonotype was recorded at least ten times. The CDR3 spells CASSALTGFGDTIYF. The CDR3 DNA is TGTGCCAGCAGCGCGCTTACAGGGTTTGGCGACACCATATATTTT. The J gene is TRBJ1-3, the V gene TRBV9; TRBD1 might be the D (6 bases). Germline lookup yields CDR1 SGDLS and CDR2 YYNGEE. The CDR3 spans 15 residues. V shed 3 bases and J shed 8 bases, with 18 bases lying between them.

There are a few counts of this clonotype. CDR3 amino acids: CASSQDGGGRGEAFF. The CDR3 DNA follows: TGCGCCAGCAGCCAAGATGGTGGAGGGAGGGGTGAAGCTTTCTTT. This chain connects TRBV4-3 to TRBJ1-1; possible D gene TRBD1, 5 bases. This CDR3 comprises 15 residues. Trimming left V 0 bases short and J 7 bases short, with 15 bases between. Germline lookup yields CDR1 LGHNA and CDR2 YSLEER.

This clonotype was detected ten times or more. CDR3 bases: TGTGCCAGTTCAGGTCCCTCATGGTACGAGCAGTACTTC. Translated: CASSGPSWYEQYF. This chain connects TRBV6-1 to TRBJ2-7; D gene unclear. V shed 9 bases and J shed 4 bases, with 16 bases lying between them. Germline lookup yields CDR1 MNHNS and CDR2 SASEGT. CDR3 size: 13 residues.

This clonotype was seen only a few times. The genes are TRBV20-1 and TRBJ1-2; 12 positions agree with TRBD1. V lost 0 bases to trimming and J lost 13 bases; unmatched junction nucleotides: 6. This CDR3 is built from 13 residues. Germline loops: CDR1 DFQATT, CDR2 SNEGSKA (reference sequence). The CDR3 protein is CSARDKGQGASTF. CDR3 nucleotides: TGCAGTGCTAGAGATAAGGGACAGGGGGCCTCCACCTTC.

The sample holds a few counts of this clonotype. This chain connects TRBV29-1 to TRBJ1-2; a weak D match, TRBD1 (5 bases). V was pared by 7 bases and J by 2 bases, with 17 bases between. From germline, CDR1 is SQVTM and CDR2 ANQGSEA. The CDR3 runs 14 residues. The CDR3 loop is CSARAIQLNYGYTF. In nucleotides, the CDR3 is TGCAGCGCCAGGGCCATCCAATTAAACTATGGCTACACCTTC.

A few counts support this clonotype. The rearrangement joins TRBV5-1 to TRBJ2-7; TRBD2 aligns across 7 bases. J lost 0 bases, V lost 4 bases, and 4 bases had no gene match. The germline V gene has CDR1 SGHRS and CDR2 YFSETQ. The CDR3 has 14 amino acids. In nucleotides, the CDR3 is TGCGCCAGCAGCCTTCTAGCGGACTCCTACGAGCAGTACTTC. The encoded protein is CASSLLADSYEQYF.

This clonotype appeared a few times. The CDR3 DNA reads as TGTGCCAGCAGTTTTACGACACAGCCTATGACTGAAGCTTTCTTT. Its translation: CASSFTTQPMTEAFF. The chain uses TRBV12-3 or TRBV12-4 and TRBJ1-1, with D unclear. CDR3 length equals 15 residues. Trimming took off 3 bases at V and 5 bases at J, with 16 bases between the two ends.

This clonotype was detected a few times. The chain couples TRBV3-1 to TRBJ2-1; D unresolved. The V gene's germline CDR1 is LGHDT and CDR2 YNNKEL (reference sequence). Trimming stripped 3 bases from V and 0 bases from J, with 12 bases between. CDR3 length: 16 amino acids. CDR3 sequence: CASSQNALGSYNEQFF. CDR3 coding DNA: TGTGCCAGCAGCCAGAACGCTCTAGGCTCCTACAATGAGCAGTTCTTC.

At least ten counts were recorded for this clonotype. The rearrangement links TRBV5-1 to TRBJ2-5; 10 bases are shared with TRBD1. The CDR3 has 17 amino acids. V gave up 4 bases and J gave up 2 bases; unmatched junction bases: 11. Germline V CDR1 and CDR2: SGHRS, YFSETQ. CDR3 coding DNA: TGCGCCAGCAGCCCCGGGACAGGGGTAGGTTCGCAAGAGACCCAGTACTTC. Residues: CASSPGTGVGSQETQYF. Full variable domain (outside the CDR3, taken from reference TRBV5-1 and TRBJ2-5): KAGVTQTPRYLIKTRGQQVTLSCSPISGHRSVSWYQQTPGQGLQFLFEYFSETQRNKGNFPGRFSGRQFSNSRSEMNVSTLELGDSALYLCASSPGTGVGSQETQYFGPGTRLLVL.